This T cell receptor (beta chain) is from a study of early T cells in non-severe SARS-CoV-2 infection. Study outcomes and limitations: Reliance on VDJdb matching favored anti-spike CD8 responses; private and CD4 specificities were missed.

In the library, individual cDNA molecules carried attached unique molecular identifiers. TCRdb passed the 5' RACE reads through MiXCR, listing each CDR3 protein once. The table includes some 61,000 distinct CDR3 sequences, 7.5% to 9% detected once. The CDR3 extends over 15 amino acids. Germline loops: CDR1 SGHDN, CDR2 FVKESK. V was pared by 4 bases and J by 2 bases, with 7 bases of the junction left unmatched. This clonotype has a handful of counts. No antigen is known for it. The source is an adult who was a healthcare worker with PCR-confirmed SARS-CoV-2 infection or an uninfected control (not recorded which). The genes are TRBV14 and TRBJ2-5; 7 nucleotides line up with TRBD1. The material was whole blood, obtained at baseline. The CDR3 spells CASSPWKGAQETQYF. The CDR3 nucleotides are TGTGCCAGCAGCCCATGGAAGGGGGCACAAGAGACCCAGTACTTC.